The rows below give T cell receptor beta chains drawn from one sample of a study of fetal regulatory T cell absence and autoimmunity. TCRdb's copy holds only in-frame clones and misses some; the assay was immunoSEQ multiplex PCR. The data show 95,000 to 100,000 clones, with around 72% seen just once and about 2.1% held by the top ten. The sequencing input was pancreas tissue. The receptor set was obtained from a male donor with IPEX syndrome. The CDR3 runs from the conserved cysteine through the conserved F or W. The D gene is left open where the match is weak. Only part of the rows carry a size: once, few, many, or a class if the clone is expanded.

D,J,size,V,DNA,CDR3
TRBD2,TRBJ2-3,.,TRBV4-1,TGCGCCAGCAGCCACCCGACTAGCGGTAGCACAGATACGCAGTATTTT,CASSHPTSGSTDTQYF
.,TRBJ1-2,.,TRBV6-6,TGTGCCAGCAGCCAGGGAGGCTACACCTTC,CASSQGGYTF
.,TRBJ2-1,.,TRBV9,TGTGCCAGCAGCGCTGGGGTTGGACTCCCATACAATGAGCAGTTCTTC,CASSAGVGLPYNEQFF
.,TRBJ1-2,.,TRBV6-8,TGTGCCAGCAGTTCCGGGAGGGGCTACACCTTC,CASSSGRGYTF
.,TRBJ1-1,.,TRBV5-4,TGTGCCAGCAGCAGTTCCCGGGACACCTACACTGAAGCTTTCTTT,CASSSSRDTYTEAFF
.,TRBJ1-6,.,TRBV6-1,TGTGCCAGCAGTGAGTTAGAGGGAGGTTCACCCCTCCACTTT,CASSELEGGSPLHF
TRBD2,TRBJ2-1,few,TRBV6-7,TGTGCCAGCAGTTACTCTCTAGCGGGGGGAAATGAGCAGTTCTTC,CASSYSLAGGNEQFF
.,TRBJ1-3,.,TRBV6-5,TGTGCCAGCAGTTACTCGGGACACTCTGGAAACACCATATATTTT,CASSYSGHSGNTIYF
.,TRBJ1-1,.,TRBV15,TGTGCCACCAGCAGAGTTGCGAACACTGAAGCTTTCTTT,CATSRVANTEAFF
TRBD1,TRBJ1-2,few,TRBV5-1,TGCGCCAGCAGCTGGACAGGGGGCAACTATGGCTACACCTTC,CASSWTGGNYGYTF
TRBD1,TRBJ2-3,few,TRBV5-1,TGCGCCAGCAGCTTGCCCCAGGGGGCGCACACAGATACGCAGTATTTT,CASSLPQGAHTDTQYF
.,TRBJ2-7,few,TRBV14,TGTGCCAGCAGCCAAGATCCGGGGTCTATCTCCTACGAGCAGTACTTC,CASSQDPGSISYEQYF
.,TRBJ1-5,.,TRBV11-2,TGTGCCAGCAGCTTACTGGGGCGGACCAATCAGCCCCAGCATTTT,CASSLLGRTNQPQHF
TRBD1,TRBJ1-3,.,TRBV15,TGTGCCACCAGCGCCCGACAGGGGGGCGGAAACACCATATATTTT,CATSARQGGGNTIYF
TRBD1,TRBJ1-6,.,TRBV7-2,TGTGCCAGCAGCCGAAGACAGGGGTCTATCCTCTATAATTCACCCCTCCACTTT,CASSRRQGSILYNSPLHF
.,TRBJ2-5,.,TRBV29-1,TGCAGCGTTGGGGAAGAGACCCAGTACTTC,CSVGEETQYF